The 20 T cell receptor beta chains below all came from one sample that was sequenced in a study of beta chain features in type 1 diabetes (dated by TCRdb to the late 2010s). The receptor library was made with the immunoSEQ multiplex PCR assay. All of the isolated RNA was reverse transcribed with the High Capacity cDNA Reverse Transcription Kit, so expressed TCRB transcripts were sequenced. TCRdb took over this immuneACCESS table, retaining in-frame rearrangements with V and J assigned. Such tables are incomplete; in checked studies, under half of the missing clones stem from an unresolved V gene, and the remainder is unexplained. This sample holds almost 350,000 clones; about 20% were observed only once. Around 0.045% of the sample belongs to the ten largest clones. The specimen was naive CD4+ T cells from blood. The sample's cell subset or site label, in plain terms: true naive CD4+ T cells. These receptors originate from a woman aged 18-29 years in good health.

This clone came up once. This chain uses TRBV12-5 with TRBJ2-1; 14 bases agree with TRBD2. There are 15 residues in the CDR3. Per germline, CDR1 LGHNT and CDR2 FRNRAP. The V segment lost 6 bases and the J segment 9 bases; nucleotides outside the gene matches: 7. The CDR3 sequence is CASGGLAGAHAEQFF. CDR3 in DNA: TGTGCTAGTGGGGGACTAGCGGGAGCCCACGCTGAGCAGTTCTTC.

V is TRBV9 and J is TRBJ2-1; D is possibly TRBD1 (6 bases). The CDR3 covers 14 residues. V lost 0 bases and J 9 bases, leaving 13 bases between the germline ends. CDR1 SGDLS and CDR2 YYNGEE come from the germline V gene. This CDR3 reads CASSVEGEVGEQFF. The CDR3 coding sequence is TGTGCCAGCAGCGTAGAGGGGGAAGTAGGTGAGCAGTTCTTC. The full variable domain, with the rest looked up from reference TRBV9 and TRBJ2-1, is DSGVTQTPKHLITATGQRVTLRCSPRSGDLSVYWYQQSLDQGLQFLIQYYNGEERAKGNILERFSAQQFPDLHSELNLSSLELGDSALYFCASSVEGEVGEQFFGPGTRLTVL.

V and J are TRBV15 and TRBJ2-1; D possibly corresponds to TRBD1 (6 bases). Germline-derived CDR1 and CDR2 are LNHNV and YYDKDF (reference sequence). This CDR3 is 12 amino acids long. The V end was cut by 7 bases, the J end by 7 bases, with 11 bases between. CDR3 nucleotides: TGTGCCACCACTCGAGGGGGAAATGAGCAGTTCTTC. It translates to CATTRGGNEQFF.

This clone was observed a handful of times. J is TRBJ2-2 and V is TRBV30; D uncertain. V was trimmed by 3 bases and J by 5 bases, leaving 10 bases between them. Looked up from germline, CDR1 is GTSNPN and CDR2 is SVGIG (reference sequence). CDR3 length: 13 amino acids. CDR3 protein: CAWRSSVTGELFF. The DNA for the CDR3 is TGTGCCTGGAGGTCTAGTGTTACCGGGGAGCTGTTTTTT.

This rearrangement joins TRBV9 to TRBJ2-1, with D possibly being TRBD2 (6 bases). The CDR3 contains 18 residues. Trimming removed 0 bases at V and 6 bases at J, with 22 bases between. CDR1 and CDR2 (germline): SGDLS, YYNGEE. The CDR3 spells CASSVAISAGRRGNEQFF. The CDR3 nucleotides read TGTGCCAGCAGCGTAGCTATCTCTGCAGGGAGGCGCGGCAATGAGCAGTTCTTC.

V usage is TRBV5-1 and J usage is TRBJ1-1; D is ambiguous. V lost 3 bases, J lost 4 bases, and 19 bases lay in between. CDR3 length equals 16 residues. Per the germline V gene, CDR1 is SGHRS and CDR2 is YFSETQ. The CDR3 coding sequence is TGCGCCAGCAGCTCTGAACCAGGTCGAGGGAGCACTGAAGCTTTCTTT. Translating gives CASSSEPGRGSTEAFF.

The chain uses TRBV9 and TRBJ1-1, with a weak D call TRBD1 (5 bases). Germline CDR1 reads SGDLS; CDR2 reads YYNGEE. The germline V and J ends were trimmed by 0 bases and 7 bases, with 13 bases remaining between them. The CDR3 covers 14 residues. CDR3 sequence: CASSVAPLGREAFF. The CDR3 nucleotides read TGTGCCAGCAGCGTAGCCCCTTTGGGGCGTGAAGCTTTCTTT.

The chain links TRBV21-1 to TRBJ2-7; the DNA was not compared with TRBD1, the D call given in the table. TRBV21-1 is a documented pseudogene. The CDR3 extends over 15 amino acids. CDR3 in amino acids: CASSPDRGPTYEQYF. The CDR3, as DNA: TGTGCCAGCAGCCCGGACAGGGGGCCTACCTACGAGCAGTACTTC.

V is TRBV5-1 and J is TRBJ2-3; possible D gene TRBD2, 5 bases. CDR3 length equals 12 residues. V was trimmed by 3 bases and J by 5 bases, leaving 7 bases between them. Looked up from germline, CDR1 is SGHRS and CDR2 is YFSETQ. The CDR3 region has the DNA TGCGCCAGCAGCTCCGGGGAAGATACGCAGTATTTT. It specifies CASSSGEDTQYF.

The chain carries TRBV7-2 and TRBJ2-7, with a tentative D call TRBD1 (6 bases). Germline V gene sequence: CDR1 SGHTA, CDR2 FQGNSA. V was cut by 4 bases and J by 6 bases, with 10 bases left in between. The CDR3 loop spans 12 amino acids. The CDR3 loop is CASSSQGPEQYF. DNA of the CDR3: TGTGCCAGCAGCTCCCAGGGGCCCGAGCAGTACTTC. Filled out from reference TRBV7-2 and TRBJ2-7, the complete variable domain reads GAGVSQSPSNKVTEKGKDVELRCDPISGHTALYWYRQSLGQGLEFLIYFQGNSAPDKSGLPSDRFSAERTGGSVSTLTIQRTQQEDSAVYLCASSSQGPEQYFGPGTRLTVT.

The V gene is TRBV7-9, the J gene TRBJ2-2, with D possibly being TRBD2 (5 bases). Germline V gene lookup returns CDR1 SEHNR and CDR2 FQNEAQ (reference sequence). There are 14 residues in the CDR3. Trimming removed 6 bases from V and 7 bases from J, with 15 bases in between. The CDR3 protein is CASSSSPWGGELFF. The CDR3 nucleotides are TGTGCCAGCAGTTCTAGCCCCTGGGGCGGGGAGCTGTTTTTT.

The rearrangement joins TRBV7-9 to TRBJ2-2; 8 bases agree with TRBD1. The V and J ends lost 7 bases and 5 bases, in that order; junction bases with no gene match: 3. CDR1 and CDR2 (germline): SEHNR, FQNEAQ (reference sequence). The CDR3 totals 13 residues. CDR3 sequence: CASIRQGTGELFF. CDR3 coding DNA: TGTGCCAGCATCCGACAGGGGACCGGGGAGCTGTTTTTT.

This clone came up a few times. The CDR3 spells CASSLAGEDTQYF. The CDR3 nucleotides are TGTGCCAGCAGCTTGGCAGGGGAAGATACGCAGTATTTT. The chain uses TRBV7-9 and TRBJ2-3, with D maybe TRBD1 (6 bases). In germline, CDR1 is SEHNR, CDR2 FQNEAQ (reference sequence). The CDR3 consists of 13 residues. V shed 3 bases and J shed 5 bases, with 9 bases lying between them.

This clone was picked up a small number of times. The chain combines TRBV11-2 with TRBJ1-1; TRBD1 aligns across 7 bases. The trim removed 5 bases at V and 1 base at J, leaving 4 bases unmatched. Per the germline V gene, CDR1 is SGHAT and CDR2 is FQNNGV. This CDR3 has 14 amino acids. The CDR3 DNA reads TGTGCCAGCAGCACCCACAGGGGGAACACTGAAGCTTTCTTT. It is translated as CASSTHRGNTEAFF.

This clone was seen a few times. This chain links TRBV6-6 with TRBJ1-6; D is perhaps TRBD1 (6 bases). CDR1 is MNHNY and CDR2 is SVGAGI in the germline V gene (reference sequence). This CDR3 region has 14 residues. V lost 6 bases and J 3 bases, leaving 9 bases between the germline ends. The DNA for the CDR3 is TGTGCCAGCAGCAGGGGCTTCTATAATTCACCCCTCCACTTT. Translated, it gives CASSRGFYNSPLHF.

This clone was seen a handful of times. CDR3 nucleotides: TGCAGCGTCCGAAGGACAGTAGAGAACACTGAAGCTTTCTTT. This sequence encodes CSVRRTVENTEAFF. The chain uses TRBV29-1 and TRBJ1-1; possibly TRBD1 for D (6 bases). Germline V CDR1 and CDR2: SQVTM, ANQGSEA. V dropped 6 bases and J dropped 1 base, with 15 bases sitting between them. The CDR3 has 14 residues.

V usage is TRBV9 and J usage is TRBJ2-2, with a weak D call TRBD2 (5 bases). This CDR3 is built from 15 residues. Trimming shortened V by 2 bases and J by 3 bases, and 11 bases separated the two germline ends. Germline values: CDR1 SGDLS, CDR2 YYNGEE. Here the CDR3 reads CASSVIPADTGELFF. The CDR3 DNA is TGTGCCAGCAGCGTCATACCAGCGGACACCGGGGAGCTGTTTTTT.

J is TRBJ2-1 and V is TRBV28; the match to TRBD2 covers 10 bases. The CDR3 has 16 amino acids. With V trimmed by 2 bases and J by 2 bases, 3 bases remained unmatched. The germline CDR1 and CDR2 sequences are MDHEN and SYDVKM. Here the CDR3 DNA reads TGTGCCAGCAGTTTAGGTAGCGGGGGGACCTACAATGAGCAGTTCTTC. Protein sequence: CASSLGSGGTYNEQFF. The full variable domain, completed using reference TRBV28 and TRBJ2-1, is DVKVTQSSRYLVKRTGEKVFLECVQDMDHENMFWYRQDPGLGLRLIYFSYDVKMKEKGDIPEGYSVSREKKERFSLILESASTNQTSMYLCASSLGSGGTYNEQFFGPGTRLTVL.

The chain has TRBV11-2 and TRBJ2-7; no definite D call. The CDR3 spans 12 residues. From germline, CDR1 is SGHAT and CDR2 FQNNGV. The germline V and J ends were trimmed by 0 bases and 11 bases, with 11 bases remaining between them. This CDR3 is CASSLDGPTKYF. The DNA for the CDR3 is TGTGCCAGCAGCTTAGATGGGCCAACGAAGTACTTC.

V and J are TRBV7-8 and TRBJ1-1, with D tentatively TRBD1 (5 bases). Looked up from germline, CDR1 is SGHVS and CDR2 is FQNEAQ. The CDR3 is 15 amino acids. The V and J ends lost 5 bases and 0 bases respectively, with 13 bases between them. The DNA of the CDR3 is TGTGCCAGCAGCCCCATGTGGGGCCTGAACACTGAAGCTTTCTTT. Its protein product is CASSPMWGLNTEAFF.